This TCR beta chain was captured by sequencing in a study of blood T cell repertoires in COVID-19. Study in general: In each case, the material was cDNA or gDNA derived from T cells, B-cell-depleted T cells, or PBMCs.

Profiled with immunoSEQ multiplex PCR; TCRdb holds only in-frame clones, not every one. Of roughly 230,000 clones listed, around 83% are singletons. Trimming cost V 2 bases and J 2 bases, with 7 bases left between them. The CDR3 spans 13 residues. The germline V gene has CDR1 SGDLS and CDR2 YYNGEE. The sequenced sample was peripheral blood. The chain combines TRBV9 with TRBJ1-2; D is unresolved. This sequence was found in a man aged 40-49 years with active or convalescent COVID-19. CDR3 bases: TGTGCCAGCAGCGTGGGCACAAACTATGGCTACACCTTC. Translating gives CASSVGTNYGYTF.